This T cell receptor beta chain was profiled in a study of CD8 T cells in ankylosing spondylitis. Overall study results and limits: In ankylosing spondylitis blood, a motif of roughly 8 highly homologous TCR beta variants appeared characteristic.

The CDR3 has 14 amino acids. The germline V gene has CDR1 SGHNT and CDR2 YYREEE (reference sequence). V was pared by 5 bases and J by 1 base, with 12 bases between. Points on this clonotype: Its antigen is undetermined.

TCR beta libraries were made by quantitative 5'-RACE with molecular barcodes. MiXCR, run by TCRdb on the 5' RACE reads, gives a single entry per CDR3 protein. The top ten hold around 16% of the sample, which has roughly 150,000 distinct CDR3 sequences, roughly 10% seen once. The TCR sequence derives from a female donor with ankylosing spondylitis or in good health (not recorded which). The chain carries TRBV5-4 and TRBJ1-1, with D perhaps TRBD1 (5 bases). Sequencing was done on a sample of blood, either unsorted or a sorted T cell fraction (not recorded which). The CDR3 is CASRGEYGNTEAFF. In DNA form, the CDR3 reads TGTGCCAGCAGGGGGGAGTACGGGAACACTGAAGCTTTCTTT.